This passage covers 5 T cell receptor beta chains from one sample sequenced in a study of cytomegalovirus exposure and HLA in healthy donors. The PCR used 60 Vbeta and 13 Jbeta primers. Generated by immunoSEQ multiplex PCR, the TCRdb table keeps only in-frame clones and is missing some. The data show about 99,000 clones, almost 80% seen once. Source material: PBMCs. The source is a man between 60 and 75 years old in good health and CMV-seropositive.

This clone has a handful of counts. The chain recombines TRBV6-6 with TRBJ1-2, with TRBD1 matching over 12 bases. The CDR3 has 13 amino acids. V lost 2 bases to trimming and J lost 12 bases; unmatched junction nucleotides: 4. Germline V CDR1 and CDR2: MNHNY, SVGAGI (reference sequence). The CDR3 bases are TGTGCCAGCAGTTACGGGACAGGGGGCGACCACACCTTC. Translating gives CASSYGTGGDHTF.

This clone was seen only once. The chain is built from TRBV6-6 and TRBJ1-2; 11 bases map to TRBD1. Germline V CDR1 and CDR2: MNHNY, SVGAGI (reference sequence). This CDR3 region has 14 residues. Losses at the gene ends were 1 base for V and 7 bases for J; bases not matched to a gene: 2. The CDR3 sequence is CASSYLGTGGGYTF. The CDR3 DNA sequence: TGTGCCAGCAGTTACTTGGGGACAGGGGGTGGCTACACCTTC.

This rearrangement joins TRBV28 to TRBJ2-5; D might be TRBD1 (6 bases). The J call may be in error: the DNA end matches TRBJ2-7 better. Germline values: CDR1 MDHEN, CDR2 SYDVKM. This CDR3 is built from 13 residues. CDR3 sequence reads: CASSLNRVYEQYF. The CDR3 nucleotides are TGTGCCAGCAGTTTAAACAGGGTTTACGAGCAGTACTTC.

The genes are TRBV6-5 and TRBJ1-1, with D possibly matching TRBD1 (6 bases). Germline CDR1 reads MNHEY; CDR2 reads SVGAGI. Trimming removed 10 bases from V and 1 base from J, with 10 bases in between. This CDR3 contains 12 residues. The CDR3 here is CATGQPNTEAFF. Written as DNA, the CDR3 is TGTGCCACCGGACAGCCGAACACTGAAGCTTTCTTT.

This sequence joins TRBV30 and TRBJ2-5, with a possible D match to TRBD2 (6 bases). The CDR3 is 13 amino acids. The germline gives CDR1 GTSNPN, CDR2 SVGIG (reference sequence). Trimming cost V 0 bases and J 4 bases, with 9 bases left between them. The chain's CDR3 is CAWSVRRGETQYF. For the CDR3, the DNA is TGTGCCTGGAGTGTACGGAGGGGAGAGACCCAGTACTTC. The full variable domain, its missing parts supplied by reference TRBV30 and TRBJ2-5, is SQTIHQWPATLVQPVGSPLSLECTVEGTSNPNLYWYRQAAGRGLQLLFYSVGIGQISSEVPQNLSASRPQDRQFILSSKKLLLSDSGFYLCAWSVRRGETQYFGPGTRLLVL.